This T cell receptor (beta chain) was retrieved from a study of T cell repertoires in cytomegalovirus infection. One entry per CDR3 protein, called by TCRdb with MiXCR from the reads. Seen here are 900,000 to 950,000 distinct CDR3 sequences, more than 25% observed once, and the top ten hold roughly an eighth. Trimming shortened V by 0 bases and J by 3 bases, and 8 bases separated the two germline ends. CDR1 is MNHEY and CDR2 is SVGAGI in the germline V gene. The CDR3 spans 14 residues. Only a few counts were recorded for this clonotype. Antigen specificity is unknown. This sequence joins TRBV6-5 and TRBJ1-2; the D gene is possibly TRBD1 (6 bases). The TCR sequence derives from a human donor in good health (CMV status not recorded). Some clones in this sample may be carry-over from other donors' samples. The sample was cultured CD8+ T cells from PBMCs, taken from culture after CMV antigen stimulation. CDR3 sequence: CASSYSGGHYGYTF. Written as DNA, the CDR3 is TGTGCCAGCAGTTACTCGGGGGGCCACTATGGCTACACCTTC.